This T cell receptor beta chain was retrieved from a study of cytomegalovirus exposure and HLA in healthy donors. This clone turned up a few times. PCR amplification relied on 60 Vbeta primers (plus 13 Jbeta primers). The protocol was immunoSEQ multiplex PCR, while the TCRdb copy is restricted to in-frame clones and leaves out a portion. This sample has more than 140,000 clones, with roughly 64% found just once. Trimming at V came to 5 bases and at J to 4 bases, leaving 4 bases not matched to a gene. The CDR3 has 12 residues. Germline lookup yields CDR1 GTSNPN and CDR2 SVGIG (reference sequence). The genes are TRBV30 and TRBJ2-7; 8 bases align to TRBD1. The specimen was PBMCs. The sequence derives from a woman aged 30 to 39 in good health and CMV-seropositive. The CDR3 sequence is CAWGDRRYEQYF. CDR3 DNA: TGTGCCTGGGGGGACAGGCGATACGAGCAGTACTTC.